This T cell receptor (beta chain) stems from a study of T cells expressing NK-cell markers. CDR3 length: 16 residues. Germline assignment: CDR1 MNHNS and CDR2 SASEGT. TCRdb reanalyzed the 5' RACE reads, giving one entry per CDR3 protein sequence and no DNA. In total, the table holds 450,000 to 600,000 distinct CDR3 sequences. What was sequenced was blood T cells: a sorted CD56 or NKG2C T cell subset, CD4+ or CD8+ T cells, or bulk PBMC T cells (not recorded which). This TCR was sampled from a man between 18 and 35 years old in good health. The rearrangement links TRBV6-1 to TRBJ2-2; the D gene TCRdb calls, TRBD2, cannot be checked with no DNA. This CDR3 is CASSDPLTSRDGELFF.